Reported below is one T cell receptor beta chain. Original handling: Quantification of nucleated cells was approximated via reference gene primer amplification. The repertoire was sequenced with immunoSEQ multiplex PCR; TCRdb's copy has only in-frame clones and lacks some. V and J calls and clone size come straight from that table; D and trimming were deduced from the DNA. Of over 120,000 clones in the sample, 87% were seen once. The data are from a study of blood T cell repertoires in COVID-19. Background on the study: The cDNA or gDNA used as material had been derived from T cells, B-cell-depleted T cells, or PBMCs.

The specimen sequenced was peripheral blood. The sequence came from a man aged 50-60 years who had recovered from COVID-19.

The CDR3, as DNA: TGTGCCAGCAGCCCTCAGGGGGGCGGCTACACCTTC. Encoded protein: CASSPQGGGYTF. The chain carries TRBV5-4 and TRBJ1-2, with 7 bases matching TRBD1. CDR1 is SGHNT, CDR2 YYREEE, per germline (reference sequence). The V and J ends lost 4 bases and 8 bases, in that order; junction bases with no gene match: 5. The CDR3 is 12 residues long.